This TCR beta chain was retrieved from a study of long-term antiretroviral therapy in people with HIV. An immunoSEQ assay, version v3.0, was performed at survey level. The data were produced by immunoSEQ multiplex PCR, yet TCRdb's version contains in-frame clones alone and is incomplete. This table holds about 32,000 clones, approximately 85% found once. DNA was extracted from approximately 0.91-9.4 million thawed cryopreserved PBMC. Germline V CDR1 and CDR2: SGHTA, FQGNSA. Trimming removed 5 bases from V and 1 base from J; junction bases left unmatched: 7. The CDR3 extends over 15 amino acids. This TCR derives from a man between 18 and 35 years old with HIV. The source material was unsorted PBMCs, sampled about 3.5 years after starting antiretroviral therapy. The rearrangement uses TRBV7-2 and TRBJ1-1; 7 nucleotides align to TRBD1. CDR3 nucleotides: TGTGCCAGCAGCCCGCCGACAGGGACGAACACTGAAGCTTTCTTT. As protein: CASSPPTGTNTEAFF.